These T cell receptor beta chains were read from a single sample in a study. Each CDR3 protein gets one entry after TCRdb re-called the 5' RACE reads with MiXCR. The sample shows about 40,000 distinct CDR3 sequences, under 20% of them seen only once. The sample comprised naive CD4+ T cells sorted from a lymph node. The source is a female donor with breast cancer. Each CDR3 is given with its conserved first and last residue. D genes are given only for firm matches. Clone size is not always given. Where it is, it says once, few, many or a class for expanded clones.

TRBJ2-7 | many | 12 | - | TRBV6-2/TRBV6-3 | CASSFGWYEQYF | TGTGCCAGCAGCTTCGGCTGGTACGAGCAGTACTTC
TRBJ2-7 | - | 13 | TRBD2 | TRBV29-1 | CSVRDRTSAEQYF | TGCAGCGTTCGTGATAGGACTAGCGCCGAGCAGTACTTC
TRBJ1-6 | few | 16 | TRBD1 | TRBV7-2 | CASSLAGTVRNSPLHF | TGTGCCAGCAGCTTAGCGGGGACAGTTCGTAATTCACCCCTCCACTTT
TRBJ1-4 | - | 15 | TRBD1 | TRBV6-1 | CAGGGVSETNEKLFF | TGTGCGGGAGGGGGCGTCTCGGAAACTAATGAAAAACTGTTTTTT
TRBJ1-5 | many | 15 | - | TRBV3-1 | CASSQEWGSNQPQHF | TGTGCCAGCAGCCAAGAGTGGGGTAGCAATCAGCCCCAGCATTTT
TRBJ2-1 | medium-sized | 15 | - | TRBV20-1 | CSARWDRSSYNEQFF | TGCAGTGCTAGATGGGACCGGAGCTCCTACAATGAGCAGTTCTTC
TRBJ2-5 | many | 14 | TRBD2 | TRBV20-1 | CSASDGRARETQYF | TGCAGTGCTAGTGACGGGAGGGCCCGGGAGACCCAGTACTTC
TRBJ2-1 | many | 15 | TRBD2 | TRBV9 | CASSATGTSGVEQFF | TGTGCCAGCAGCGCCACCGGGACTAGCGGGGTTGAGCAGTTCTTC
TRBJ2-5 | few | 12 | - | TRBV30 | CARDTGTETQYF | TGTGCCCGGGATACAGGGACGGAGACCCAGTACTTC
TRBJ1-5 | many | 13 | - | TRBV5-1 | CASSAGVAQPQHF | TGCGCCAGCAGCGCAGGGGTGGCTCAGCCCCAGCATTTT
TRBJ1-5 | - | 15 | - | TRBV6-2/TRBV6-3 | CASSYSAVGNQPQHF | TGTGCCAGCAGTTACTCGGCGGTGGGCAATCAGCCCCAGCACTTT
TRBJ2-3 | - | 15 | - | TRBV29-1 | CSVDRAVASSDTQYF | TGCAGCGTTGACAGGGCGGTAGCGAGTTCAGATACGCAGTATTTT
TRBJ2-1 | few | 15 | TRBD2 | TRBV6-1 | CASSERPRGDNEQFF | TGTGCCAGCAGTGAACGCCCGCGGGGGGACAATGAGCAGTTCTTC
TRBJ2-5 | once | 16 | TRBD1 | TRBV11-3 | CASSQIFGQGQETQYF | TGTGCCAGCAGCCAAATCTTCGGACAGGGGCAAGAGACCCAGTACTTC
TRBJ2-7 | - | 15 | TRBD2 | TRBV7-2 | CASSLTTSGSYEQYF | TGTGCCAGCAGCTTGACGACTAGCGGGAGCTACGAGCAGTACTTC
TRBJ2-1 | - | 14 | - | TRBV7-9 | CASKETADLGEQFF | TGTGCCAGCAAGGAAACAGCGGACCTCGGTGAGCAGTTCTTC
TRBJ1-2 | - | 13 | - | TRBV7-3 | CASSLGQPYGYTF | TGTGCCAGCAGCTTAGGACAGCCCTATGGCTACACCTTC
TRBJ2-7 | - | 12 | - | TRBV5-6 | CASSLVSHEQYF | TGTGCCAGCAGCTTGGTATCTCACGAGCAGTACTTC
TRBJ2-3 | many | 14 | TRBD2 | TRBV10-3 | CAISGTSGTDTQYF | TGTGCCATCAGTGGGACTAGCGGTACAGATACGCAGTATTTT
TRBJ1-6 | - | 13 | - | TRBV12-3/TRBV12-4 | CASSLGGYSPLHF | TGTGCCAGCAGTTTGGGGGGATATTCACCCCTCCACTTT
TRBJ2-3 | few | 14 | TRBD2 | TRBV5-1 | CASFSGSGTDMQYF | TGCGCCAGCTTTAGCGGGAGTGGAACAGATATGCAGTATTTT
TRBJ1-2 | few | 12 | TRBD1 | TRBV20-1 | CSAPGQPYGYTF | TGCAGTGCTCCGGGACAGCCCTATGGCTACACCTTC